This TCR beta chain originates from a study of cytomegalovirus exposure and HLA in healthy donors. General study results and limits: The classifier reportedly diagnosed cytomegalovirus status with high specificity and sensitivity. Indistinguishable V segments such as TRBV6-2 and TRBV6-3 were excluded. Relative to the approximately 700-donor mean, N-insertions were reportedly fewer in an Asian-associated ancestry cluster in a later analysis.

With 0 bases removed from V and 3 bases from J, the gap between germline ends came to 6 bases. Per germline, CDR1 KGHSH and CDR2 LQKENI. The CDR3 loop spans 13 amino acids. PCR employed 60 Vbeta and 13 Jbeta primers. The assay was immunoSEQ multiplex PCR, and TCRdb's table has in-frame clones only and misses some. Its listing shows 150,000 to 200,000 clones. Worth noting for this clone: Antigen specificity is unknown.

This chain uses TRBV18 with TRBJ2-7; D gene uncertain. The sequence was obtained from a woman younger than 35 in good health and CMV-seropositive. The sample consisted of PBMCs. Here the CDR3 DNA reads TGTGCCAGCTCACCACCGGGCATCTACGAGCAGTACTTC. Protein: CASSPPGIYEQYF.